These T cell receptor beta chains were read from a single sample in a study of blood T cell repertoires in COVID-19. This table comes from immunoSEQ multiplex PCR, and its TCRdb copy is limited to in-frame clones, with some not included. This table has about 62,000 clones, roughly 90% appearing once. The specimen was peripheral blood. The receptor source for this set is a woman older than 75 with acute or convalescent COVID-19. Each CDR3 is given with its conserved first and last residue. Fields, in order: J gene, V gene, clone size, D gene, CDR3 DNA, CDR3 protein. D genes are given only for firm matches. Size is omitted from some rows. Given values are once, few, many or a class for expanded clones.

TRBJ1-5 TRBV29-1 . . TGCAGCGTTGAAGAGTGGGGCCAGCCCCAGCATTTT CSVEEWGQPQHF
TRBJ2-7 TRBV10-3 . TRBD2 TGTGCCACCGTGGGACTAGCATCGCACGAGCAGTACTTC CATVGLASHEQYF
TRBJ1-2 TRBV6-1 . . TGTGCCAGCAGTGAATACCAGACAGGTCCGCCGGCGAACTATGGCTACACCTTC CASSEYQTGPPANYGYTF
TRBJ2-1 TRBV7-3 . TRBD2 TGTGCCAGCAGCTTATACGCGGGGGGTTACAATGAGCAGTTCTTC CASSLYAGGYNEQFF
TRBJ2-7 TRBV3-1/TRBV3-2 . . TGTGCCAGCAGTGGAGACAGGTTTAGGGAGCAGTACTTC CASSGDRFREQYF
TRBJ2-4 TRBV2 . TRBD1 TGTGCCAGCAACCAGGGGGCCGCCAAAAACATTCAGTACTTC CASNQGAAKNIQYF
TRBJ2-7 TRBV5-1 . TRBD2 TGCGCCAGCAGCATGACTAGCGTTTCCTCCTACGAGCAGTACTTC CASSMTSVSSYEQYF
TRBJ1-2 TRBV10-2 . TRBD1 TGCGCCAGCAGTCGGGACAGAGCTTCACTTATAGGCTACACCTTC CASSRDRASLIGYTF
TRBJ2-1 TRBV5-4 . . TGTGCCAGCAGCCCGATCCGGGAGAGGGCCCAAAATGAGCAGTTCTTC CASSPIRERAQNEQFF
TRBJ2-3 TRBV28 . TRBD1 TGTGCCAGCGGGACAGTCACAGATACGCAGTATTTT CASGTVTDTQYF
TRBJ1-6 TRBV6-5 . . TGTGCCAGCAGGAAGAGCTCCTATAATTCACCCCTCCACTTT CASRKSSYNSPLHF
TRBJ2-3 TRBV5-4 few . TGTGCCAGCACCATAGCAGGCACAGATACGCAGTATTTT CASTIAGTDTQYF
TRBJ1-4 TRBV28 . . TGTGCCAGCCTGGGGCGGGAAAAACTGTTTTTT CASLGREKLFF
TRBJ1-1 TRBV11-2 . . TGTGCCAGCAGCGAGAGCCTGACTTTGGCTTTCTTT CASSESLTLAFF
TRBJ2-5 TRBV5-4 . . TGTGCCAGCAGCTTGGCCGGGCAGGGAAAGACCCAGTACTTC CASSLAGQGKTQYF
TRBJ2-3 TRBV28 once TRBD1 TGTGCCAGCAGTTGGCCGGGACAGGGGATGGACGGGCCCTATTGGGCGGATACGCAGTATTTT CASSWPGQGMDGPYWADTQYF
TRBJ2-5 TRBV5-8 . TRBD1 TGTGCCAGCAGCGCGGAGACAGGGGGCAGGGAGACCCAGTACTTC CASSAETGGRETQYF